These T cell receptor beta chains were read from a single sample in a study of memory CD4+ T cells and cytomegalovirus serostatus. This table comes from immunoSEQ multiplex PCR, and its TCRdb copy is limited to in-frame clones, with some not included. Found here are tens of thousands of clones, 82% of them singletons; the top ten hold 0.55% to 0.7%. Sequenced input: memory CD4+ T cells from blood. All receptors come from an adult in good health and CMV-seronegative. Each CDR3 is given with its conserved first and last residue. D genes are given only for firm matches. Size is stated for part of the rows, as once, few or many counts, or as a class when the clone is expanded.

length	J	V	D	size	DNA	CDR3
12	TRBJ1-1	TRBV7-9	NA	NA	TGTGCCAGCAGCTCGGACGACACTGAAGCTTTCTTT	CASSSDDTEAFF
11	TRBJ1-1	TRBV5-6	NA	NA	TGTGCCAGCAGCTTGGAGGGGGAAGCTTTCTTT	CASSLEGEAFF
13	TRBJ1-2	TRBV30	NA	few	TGTGCCTGGAAAGGGAGGGGCCACTATGGCTACACCTTC	CAWKGRGHYGYTF
12	TRBJ2-7	TRBV4-2	NA	once	TGTGCCAGCAGCCAGGGAGTCTACGAGCAGTACTTC	CASSQGVYEQYF
12	TRBJ1-2	TRBV6-1	TRBD1	NA	TGTGCCAGCAGTGAAATCGACAGGGCCTACACCTTC	CASSEIDRAYTF
14	TRBJ2-3	TRBV21-1	NA	NA	TGTGCGGTCGGGCAGGGACATAGCACAGATACGCAGTATTTT	CAVGQGHSTDTQYF
14	TRBJ1-2	TRBV27	NA	NA	TGTGCCAGCAGTATCCCCCGGACCGTCTATGGCTACACCTTC	CASSIPRTVYGYTF
13	TRBJ1-5	TRBV28	NA	NA	TGTGCCAGCTGTCCTGGGGGCAATCAGCCCCAGCATTTT	CASCPGGNQPQHF
13	TRBJ1-1	TRBV28	NA	NA	TGTGCCAGCACCTTAGTTGGGGTCGCTGAAGCTTTCTTT	CASTLVGVAEAFF
12	TRBJ1-2	TRBV5-4	NA	NA	TGTGCCAGCAGCTTCTCCCAGGGTGGCTACACCTTC	CASSFSQGGYTF
15	TRBJ2-3	TRBV5-4	NA	NA	TGTGCCAGCAGCGTGACTGCGCTACTCACAGATACGCAGTATTTT	CASSVTALLTDTQYF
14	TRBJ1-2	TRBV2	NA	NA	TGTGCCAGCAGCAGCATCGTAGCTAACTATGGCTACACCTTC	CASSSIVANYGYTF
15	TRBJ2-7	TRBV6-1	NA	NA	TGTGCCAGCAGCACCGGGACGGCGGCGAGCTACGAGCAGTACTTC	CASSTGTAASYEQYF
16	TRBJ2-2	TRBV7-2	NA	NA	TGTGCCAGCAGCTTAGCCCTACGGACCCTTGGAGGGGAGCTGTTTTTT	CASSLALRTLGGELFF
17	TRBJ2-1	TRBV11-2	NA	NA	TGTGCCAGCAGCATAAGTCAGGGGACGGCAGGATACAATGAGCAGTTCTTC	CASSISQGTAGYNEQFF
13	TRBJ2-7	TRBV5-4	NA	NA	TGTGCCAGCAGCTTGCCCTCCCCGAGCGAGCAGTACTTC	CASSLPSPSEQYF
12	TRBJ2-7	TRBV28	NA	NA	TGTGCCAGCAGCTCAGGGCGAAACGAGCAGTACTTC	CASSSGRNEQYF
16	TRBJ2-3	TRBV28	NA	NA	TGTGCCAGCAGTTTGGGTCGGGCCAGGTTCACAGATACGCAGTATTTT	CASSLGRARFTDTQYF
14	TRBJ1-2	TRBV14	NA	once	TGTGCCAGCAGCCAATGGGCTTGGGGGAATGGCTACACCTTC	CASSQWAWGNGYTF
14	TRBJ1-1	TRBV6-5	TRBD1	once	TGTGCCAGCAGTACAGGGGGGGGGAACACTGAAGCTTTCTTT	CASSTGGGNTEAFF
15	TRBJ1-1	TRBV18	NA	NA	TGTGCCAGCTCACCACCACTCCGCAGGGACACTGAAGCTTTCTTT	CASSPPLRRDTEAFF
14	TRBJ2-7	TRBV12-5	NA	NA	TGTGCTAGTGGTTTCCCGGGGAAGCGATACGAGCAGTACTTC	CASGFPGKRYEQYF
13	TRBJ1-4	TRBV7-2	NA	NA	TGTGCCAGCAGCTTAGTCCTAGGGAAAAAACTGTTTTTT	CASSLVLGKKLFF
16	TRBJ2-1	TRBV4-2	TRBD2	NA	TGTGCCAGCAGCCAAGCGACCAGCGGGGCCTCCAATGAGCAGTTCTTC	CASSQATSGASNEQFF
15	TRBJ2-1	TRBV19	NA	NA	TGTGCCAGTAGTGAACCGGGACGGACCTACAATGAGCAGTTCTTC	CASSEPGRTYNEQFF
14	TRBJ1-3	TRBV11-2	NA	few	TGTGCCAGCAGAACGGGGGGAGCTGGAAACACCATATATTTT	CASRTGGAGNTIYF
14	TRBJ1-5	TRBV7-9	TRBD1	once	TGTGCCAGCAGCCGGGGACAGGCGACACAGCCCCAGCATTTT	CASSRGQATQPQHF
17	TRBJ2-7	TRBV28	NA	once	TGTGCCAGCACCCCCTGGCCTACCGGGTTGGTGAGCTACGAGCAGTACTTC	CASTPWPTGLVSYEQYF
13	TRBJ2-3	TRBV4-1	NA	NA	TGCGCCAGCAGCCAACAGGGGCACGATACGCAGTATTTT	CASSQQGHDTQYF
15	TRBJ2-2	TRBV6-4	TRBD2	once	TGTGCCAGCGCCAGGACTAGCGCGAACACCGGGGAGCTGTTTTTT	CASARTSANTGELFF